This T cell receptor (beta chain) was found in a study of T cell changes during pregnancy in multiple sclerosis. V gave up 4 bases and J gave up 6 bases; unmatched junction bases: 7. Per germline, CDR1 MDHEN and CDR2 SYDVKM. The CDR3 has 15 amino acids. Profiled with immunoSEQ multiplex PCR; TCRdb holds only in-frame clones, not every one. The data hold about 64,000 clones, with just under 95% observed a single time. The sample in question was peripheral blood, obtained in the second trimester of pregnancy. The sequence derives from a female donor with multiple sclerosis, enrolled in a pregnancy study. The chain is built from TRBV28 and TRBJ1-4; 8 positions match TRBD1. CDR3 in amino acids: CASSSAGQADEKLFF. CDR3 nucleotides: TGTGCCAGCAGTTCGGCGGGACAGGCCGATGAAAAACTGTTTTTT.